This TCR beta chain was obtained from a study of T cell clones after liver transplantation (dated by TCRdb to about 2019). The study in broad terms: Samples were obtained from ITN030ST, a randomized trial in which withdrawal of immunosuppression was attempted within 2 years of liver transplantation. Subjects received no induction therapy and standard immunosuppression until randomization at 12-24 months post-transplant. Tolerance was defined as complete withdrawal of immunosuppression for at least one year without a rise in liver enzymes beyond twice the upper limit of normal. After a pre-transplant mixed lymphocyte reaction, TCRbeta sequencing was used to pinpoint donor-reactive T cell clones, which were subsequently tracked in post-transplant blood. Three of the eight recipients were HCV-positive; the others were transplanted for non-autoimmune, non-viral indications. Blood samples were collected pre-transplant, pre-randomization before withdrawal, and post-randomization after either full withdrawal or failed withdrawal. The study cohort included 8 liver transplant recipients, of whom 3 were classified as tolerant and 5 as non-tolerant. As an antigen-independent comparator for donor-reactive sequences, third party-reactive TCRbeta sequences were also identified from pre-transplant MLRs. Beyond this particular receptor, the publication reports: The decline in donor-reactive sequences exceeded the decline in third party-reactive sequences, suggesting partial antigen-specific deletion that was unrelated to withdrawal success. Because no allograft tissue specimens were available, donor-reactive T cells may have migrated into the graft instead of being deleted. Low numbers of available donor cells limited the measurable donor-reactive repertoire in a couple of subjects. Conclusions were preliminary, limited by small, heterogeneous patient numbers and non-standardized post-transplant time points. A significant post-transplant decrease in circulating donor-reactive CD4 TCRbeta sequences was observed in most of the 8 subjects, irrespective of tolerance or HCV status. When repertoire turnover was taken into account, detection of donor-reactive sequences was significantly reduced in 7 of 8 subjects for CD4 and in 8 of 8 subjects for CD8.

Frozen genomic DNA underwent high-throughput TCRbeta CDR3 sequencing by immunoSEQ, including PCR amplification, mapping, bias correction and internal controls. Per the original workflow: Only productive rearrangements were retained, with each unique TCRbeta sequence defined by its CDR3 nucleotide sequence together with its V and J gene. For classification of a sequence as donor-reactive, at least 5-fold expansion in CFSE-low cells relative to unstimulated pre-transplant cells and a frequency of at least 0.01% were required. To ensure at least 90% detection power, minimum frequency thresholds were set for each subject based on that subject's lowest-template unstimulated sample. Repertoire turnover was measured by Jensen-Shannon divergence between the top 1000 TCRbeta sequences post- and pre-transplant. Two-sided Fisher's exact tests were used to test for changes in the detection of donor-reactive sequences. This is the immuneACCESS table as TCRdb keeps it, with only in-frame sequences that have V and J called. A part of the clones is gone; compared with another copy, unresolved V genes explain less than half, and the rest is unexplained. V and J calls and clone size follow that table, whereas D and trimming were derived from the DNA. Across this sample there are over 50,000 clones, with less than 85% seen only once. The top ten clones comprise about 8.9% of the sample.

Reading the label with the study, this specimen's time point is: pre-transplant. Thawed unstimulated PBMCs were stained for CD3, CD4 and CD8 and FACS-sorted into CD3+CD4+ and CD3+CD8+ populations. Each of the 8 studied subjects was randomized to immunosuppression withdrawal. The Qiagen DNeasy Blood and Tissue Kit was used for genomic DNA isolation. This clone came up once. The specificity of this receptor is unknown. No clone much larger than this one lies a single base away; base qualities are absent. In the germline V gene (reference sequence), CDR1 corresponds to LNHNV and CDR2 to YYDKDF. The CDR3 starts with the cysteine, ends with the phenylalanine, and has 12 residues. Of the read, only the CDR3 DNA is kept; its 36 bases are in frame from base 1. Germline trimming: 4 bases from V, 7 bases from J; junction bases outside gene matches: 3.

The chain is made from TRBV15 and TRBJ1-2; 7 nucleotides in the junction match TRBD1. Material: CD4+ T cells from blood, obtained before liver transplant. This clonotype originated in a human donor who received a liver transplant. The nucleotide sequence reads TGTGCCACCAGCATTCGACAGGGTGGCTACACCTTC. Translated, this is CATSIRQGGYTF.